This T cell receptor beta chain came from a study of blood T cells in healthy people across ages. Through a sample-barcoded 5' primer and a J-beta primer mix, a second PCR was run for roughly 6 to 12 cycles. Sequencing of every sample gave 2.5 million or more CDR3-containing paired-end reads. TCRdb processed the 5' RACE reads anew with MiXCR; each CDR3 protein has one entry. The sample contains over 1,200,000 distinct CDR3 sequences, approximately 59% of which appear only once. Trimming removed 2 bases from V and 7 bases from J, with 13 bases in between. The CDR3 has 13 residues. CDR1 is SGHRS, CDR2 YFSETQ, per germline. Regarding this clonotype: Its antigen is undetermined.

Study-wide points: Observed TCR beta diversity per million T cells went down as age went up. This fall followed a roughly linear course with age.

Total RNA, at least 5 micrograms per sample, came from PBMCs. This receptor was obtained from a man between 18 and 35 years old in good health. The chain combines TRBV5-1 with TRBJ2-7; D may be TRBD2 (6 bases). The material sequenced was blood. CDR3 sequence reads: CASSFGGSEEQYF. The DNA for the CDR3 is TGCGCCAGCAGCTTCGGGGGATCCGAGGAGCAGTACTTC.